This TCR beta chain was retrieved from a study of blood T cell repertoires in COVID-19. Whole-study context: Some COVID-19 samples were acute and others convalescent; all came from the United States, Italy and Spain. From T cells, B-cell-depleted T cells, or PBMCs came the material, which was cDNA or gDNA.

The V and J ends lost 4 bases and 1 base, in that order; junction bases with no gene match: 5. The CDR3 extends over 15 amino acids. Germline V gives CDR1 LNHDA, CDR2 SQIVND (reference sequence). Per the authors' pipeline: Reference gene primers were amplified, and this amplification served to estimate nucleated cell counts. Measured with immunoSEQ multiplex PCR; TCRdb has only the in-frame clones, and not every one. V, J and clone size are those of that table, while D and trimming were read from the DNA. The sample holds 210,000 or so clones, around 80% seen once. Adults between about 18 and 89 years of age took part from approximately 24 US areas.

The sequence came from a man under 40 with acute COVID-19. The chain couples TRBV19 to TRBJ1-1; TRBD1 matches 8 bases. Sequencing was done on a sample of PBMCs or T cells enriched from blood (not recorded which). The CDR3 is CASSTQGAWNTEAFF. In DNA, the CDR3 is TGTGCCAGTAGTACCCAGGGGGCTTGGAACACTGAAGCTTTCTTT.